These 14 T cell receptor beta chains were sequenced from one sample in a study of cytomegalovirus exposure and HLA in healthy donors. 13 Jbeta primers and 60 Vbeta primers were used for the PCR. Repertoires were generated with immunoSEQ multiplex PCR, while TCRdb's copy carries only in-frame clones and drops some. The table records nearly 100,000 clones, roughly a tenth of them present only once. The sample consisted of PBMCs. These receptors all stem from a man in his fifties or sixties in good health and CMV-seropositive.

This clone was detected only a few times. The V call is TRBV30, the J call TRBJ2-7; the D gene is possibly TRBD2 (6 bases). Germline V gene data show CDR1 as GTSNPN and CDR2 as SVGIG (reference sequence). This CDR3 comprises 12 residues. Trimming left V 7 bases short and J 2 bases short, with 12 bases between. The CDR3 is CASNSGTYEQYF. As DNA, the CDR3 is TGTGCCTCTAATAGCGGTACCTACGAGCAGTACTTC.

The CDR3 region has the DNA TGTGCCAGCAGCTTAGGACAGAAAGAGACCCAGTACTTC. It yields the protein CASSLGQKETQYF. The chain carries TRBV11-2 and TRBJ2-5, with D perhaps matching TRBD1 (5 bases). Trimming shortened V by 1 base and J by 3 bases, and 6 bases separated the two germline ends. CDR3 length: 13 amino acids. The V gene's germline CDR1 is SGHAT and CDR2 FQNNGV.

This clone was counted only a few times. V is TRBV7-8 and J is TRBJ2-7, with D maybe TRBD2 (6 bases). This CDR3 has 14 amino acids. Germline loops: CDR1 SGHVS, CDR2 FQNEAQ. V lost 5 bases, J lost 0 bases, and 11 bases lay in between. In DNA form, the CDR3 reads TGTGCCAGCAGCCCCTCGACTAGCTCCTACGAGCAGTACTTC. Its protein product is CASSPSTSSYEQYF.

This clone was counted between two and nine times. Without the conserved terminal phenylalanine or tryptophan, this CDR3 likely stems from a read error. The rearrangement links TRBV10-3 to TRBJ1-6, with TRBD1 matching 9 bases. Germline CDR1 is ENHRY and CDR2 is SYGVKD. The CDR3 length is 13 residues. V was clipped by 7 bases and J by 8 bases; unmatched bases: 3. The CDR3 protein is CAINRDRDSPLHL. DNA of the CDR3: TGTGCCATCAACCGGGACAGGGATTCACCCCTCCACCTT.

This clone was observed a few times. The J gene is TRBJ2-5, the V gene TRBV7-3; 7 bases fit TRBD1. This CDR3 comprises 14 residues. CDR1 is SGHTA, CDR2 FQGTGA, per germline. V was clipped by 2 bases and J by 5 bases; unmatched bases: 5. Here the CDR3 DNA reads TGTGCCAGCAGCTTATGGCAGGGGGACGAGACCCAGTACTTC. Translating it yields CASSLWQGDETQYF.

The genes are TRBV13 and TRBJ2-7, with 15 bases that match TRBD2. The CDR3 runs to 15 residues. Per germline, CDR1 PRHDT and CDR2 FYEKMQ (reference sequence). The V and J ends lost 6 bases and 5 bases, in that order; junction bases with no gene match: 5. CDR3 bases: TGTGCCAGCAGATCAGGGACTAGCGGGAGGAACGAGCAGTACTTC. This codes for CASRSGTSGRNEQYF.

This sequence joins TRBV6-5 and TRBJ1-2; TRBD1 matches 10 bases. Germline trimming cut 2 bases from V and 6 bases from J; bases unmatched to any gene: 6. The CDR3 loop spans 15 amino acids. From germline, CDR1 is MNHEY and CDR2 SVGAGI. CDR3 sequence: CASSYAGQGRNGYTF. In DNA, the CDR3 is TGTGCCAGCAGTTACGCGGGACAGGGGAGAAATGGCTACACCTTC.

In its sample, this clone was seen a few times. This chain connects TRBV15 to TRBJ2-7; D may be TRBD1 (6 bases). The CDR3 contains 13 residues. With 0 bases removed from V and 4 bases from J, the gap between germline ends came to 7 bases. CDR1 LNHNV and CDR2 YYDKDF come from the germline V gene (reference sequence). This CDR3 is CATSRDTGYEQYF. CDR3 DNA sequence: TGTGCCACCAGCAGAGACACAGGGTACGAGCAGTACTTC.

In its sample, this clone was seen a few times. This chain uses TRBV28 with TRBJ2-1; no definite D call. CDR1 MDHEN and CDR2 SYDVKM come from the germline V gene. V was trimmed by 2 bases and J by 10 bases, leaving 9 bases between them. The CDR3 spans 12 residues. The chain's CDR3 is CASSLKAREQFF. In DNA, the CDR3 is TGTGCCAGCAGTTTAAAGGCCAGGGAGCAGTTCTTC. Full variable domain (remainder filled in from reference TRBV28 and TRBJ2-1): DVKVTQSSRYLVKRTGEKVFLECVQDMDHENMFWYRQDPGLGLRLIYFSYDVKMKEKGDIPEGYSVSREKKERFSLILESASTNQTSMYLCASSLKAREQFFGPGTRLTVL.

Only a few counts were recorded for this clone. The chain links TRBV10-2 to TRBJ2-7, with 8 bases that match TRBD2. Per the germline V gene, CDR1 is WSHSY and CDR2 is SAAADI. The CDR3 extends over 13 amino acids. The J segment lost 3 bases and the V segment lost 5 bases, leaving 3 bases of the junction unmatched. CDR3 sequence (DNA): TGCGCCAGCAGTCTTAGCGGGATCTACGAGCAGTACTTC. It specifies CASSLSGIYEQYF.

The V and J genes are TRBV19 and TRBJ1-2, with a possible D match to TRBD1 (5 bases). V was trimmed by 4 bases and J by 4 bases, leaving 19 bases between them. This CDR3 has 16 amino acids. Germline V gives CDR1 LNHDA, CDR2 SQIVND (reference sequence). Here the CDR3 DNA reads TGTGCCAGTAGTACGATAACCCGGGGGGATAGCTATGGCTACACCTTC. It is translated as CASSTITRGDSYGYTF.

In this sample, this clone turned up a few times. V usage is TRBV2 and J usage is TRBJ1-5; D is uncertain. V gave up 8 bases and J gave up 4 bases, with 15 bases separating them. Looked up from germline, CDR1 is SNHLY and CDR2 is FYNNEI. This CDR3 spans 14 amino acids. This chain's CDR3 is CASHGSFPNQPQHF. The CDR3 coding sequence is TGTGCCAGCCACGGTTCCTTCCCAAATCAGCCCCAGCATTTT.

The chain couples TRBV7-9 to TRBJ1-1; D gene ambiguous. This CDR3 is 17 amino acids long. V lost 2 bases and J lost 5, with 21 bases in between. Looked up from germline, CDR1 is SEHNR and CDR2 is FQNEAQ (reference sequence). Here the CDR3 reads CASSLTGWGGVRTEAFF. The CDR3 DNA follows: TGTGCCAGCAGCTTAACTGGGTGGGGAGGCGTTAGGACTGAAGCTTTCTTT.

This CDR3 reads CASSDWTESYEQYF. The CDR3 nucleotides read TGTGCCAGCAGCGACTGGACAGAATCCTACGAGCAGTACTTC. The chain recombines TRBV7-9 with TRBJ2-7; a possible D gene is TRBD1 (6 bases). The V end was cut by 5 bases, the J end by 1 base, with 12 bases between. Germline-derived CDR1 and CDR2 are SEHNR and FQNEAQ (reference sequence). There are 14 residues in the CDR3.